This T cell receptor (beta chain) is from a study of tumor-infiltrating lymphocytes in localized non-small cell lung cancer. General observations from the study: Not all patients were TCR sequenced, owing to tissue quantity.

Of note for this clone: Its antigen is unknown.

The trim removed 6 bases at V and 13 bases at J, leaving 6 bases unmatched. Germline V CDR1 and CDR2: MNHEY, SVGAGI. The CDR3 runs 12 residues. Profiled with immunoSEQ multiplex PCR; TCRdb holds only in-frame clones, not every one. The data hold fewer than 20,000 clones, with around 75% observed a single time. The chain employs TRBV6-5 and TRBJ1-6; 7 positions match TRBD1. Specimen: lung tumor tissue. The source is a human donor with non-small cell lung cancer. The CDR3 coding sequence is TGTGCCAGCAGGTTACAGGGGTCCCCCCTCCACTTT. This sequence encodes CASRLQGSPLHF.